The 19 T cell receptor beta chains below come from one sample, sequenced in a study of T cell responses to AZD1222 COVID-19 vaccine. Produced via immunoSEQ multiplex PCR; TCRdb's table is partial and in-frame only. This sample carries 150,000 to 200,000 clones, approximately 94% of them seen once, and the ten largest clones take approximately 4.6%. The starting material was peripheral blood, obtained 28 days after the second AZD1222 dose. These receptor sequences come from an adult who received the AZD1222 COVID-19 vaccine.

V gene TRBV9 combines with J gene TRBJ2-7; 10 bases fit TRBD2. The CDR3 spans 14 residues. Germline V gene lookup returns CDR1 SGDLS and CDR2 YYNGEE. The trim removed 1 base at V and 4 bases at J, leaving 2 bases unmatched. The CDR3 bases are TGTGCCAGCAGCGTACTAGCGGGAGATTACGAGCAGTACTTC. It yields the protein CASSVLAGDYEQYF.

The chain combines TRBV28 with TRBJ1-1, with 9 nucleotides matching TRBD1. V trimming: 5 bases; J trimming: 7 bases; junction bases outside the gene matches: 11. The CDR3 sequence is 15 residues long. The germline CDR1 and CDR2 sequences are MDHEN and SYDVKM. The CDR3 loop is CASSGATGGGGEAFF. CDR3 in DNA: TGTGCCAGCAGTGGCGCAACAGGGGGCGGGGGTGAAGCTTTCTTT.

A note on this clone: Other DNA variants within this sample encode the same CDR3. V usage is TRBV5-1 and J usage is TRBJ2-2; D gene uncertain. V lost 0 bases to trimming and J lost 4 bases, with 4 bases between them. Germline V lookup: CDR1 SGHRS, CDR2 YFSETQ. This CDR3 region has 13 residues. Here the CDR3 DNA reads TGCGCCAGCAGCTTGGCCGTCACCGGGGAGCTGTTTTTT. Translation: CASSLAVTGELFF.

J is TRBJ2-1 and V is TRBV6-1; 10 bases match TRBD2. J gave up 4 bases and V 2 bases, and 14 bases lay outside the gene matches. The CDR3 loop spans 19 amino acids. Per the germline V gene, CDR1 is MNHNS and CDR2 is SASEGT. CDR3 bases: TGTGCCAGCAGTGAATCCAACAAAGTAGCGGGAGGACTTTACAATGAGCAGTTCTTC. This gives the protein CASSESNKVAGGLYNEQFF.

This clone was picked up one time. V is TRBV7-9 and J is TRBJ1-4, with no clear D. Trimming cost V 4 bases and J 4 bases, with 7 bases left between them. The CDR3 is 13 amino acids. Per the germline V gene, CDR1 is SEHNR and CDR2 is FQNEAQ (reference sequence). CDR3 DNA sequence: TGTGCCAGCAGCTACGGAGTTAATGAAAAACTGTTTTTT. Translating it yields CASSYGVNEKLFF.

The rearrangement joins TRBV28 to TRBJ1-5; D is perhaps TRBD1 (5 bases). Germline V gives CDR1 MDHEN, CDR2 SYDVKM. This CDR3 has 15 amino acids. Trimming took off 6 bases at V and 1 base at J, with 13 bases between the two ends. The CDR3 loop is CASRIQGASNQPQHF. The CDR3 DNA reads TGTGCCAGCAGGATCCAGGGTGCGAGCAATCAGCCCCAGCATTTT.

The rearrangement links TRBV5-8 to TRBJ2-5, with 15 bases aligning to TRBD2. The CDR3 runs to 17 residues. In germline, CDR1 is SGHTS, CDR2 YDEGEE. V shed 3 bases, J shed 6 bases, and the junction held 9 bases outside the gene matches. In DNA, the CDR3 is TGTGCCAGCAGCTCGGGACTAGCGGGAGGACCCACCAAGACCCAGTACTTC. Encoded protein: CASSSGLAGGPTKTQYF.

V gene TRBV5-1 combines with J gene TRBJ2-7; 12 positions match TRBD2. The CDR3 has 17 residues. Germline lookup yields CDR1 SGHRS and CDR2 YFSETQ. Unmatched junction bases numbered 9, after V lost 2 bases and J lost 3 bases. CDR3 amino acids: CASSLTSGRPTLYEQYF. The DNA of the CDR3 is TGCGCCAGCAGCTTAACTAGCGGGAGGCCCACTCTCTACGAGCAGTACTTC. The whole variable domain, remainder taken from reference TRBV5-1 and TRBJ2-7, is KAGVTQTPRYLIKTRGQQVTLSCSPISGHRSVSWYQQTPGQGLQFLFEYFSETQRNKGNFPGRFSGRQFSNSRSEMNVSTLELGDSALYLCASSLTSGRPTLYEQYFGPGTRLTVT.

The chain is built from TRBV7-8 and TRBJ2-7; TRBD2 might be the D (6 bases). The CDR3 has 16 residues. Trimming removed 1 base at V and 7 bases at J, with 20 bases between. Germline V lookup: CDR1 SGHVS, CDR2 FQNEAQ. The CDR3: CASSLEVAGFGFEQYF. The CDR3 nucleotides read TGTGCCAGCAGCTTAGAGGTGGCGGGGTTCGGGTTTGAGCAGTACTTC.

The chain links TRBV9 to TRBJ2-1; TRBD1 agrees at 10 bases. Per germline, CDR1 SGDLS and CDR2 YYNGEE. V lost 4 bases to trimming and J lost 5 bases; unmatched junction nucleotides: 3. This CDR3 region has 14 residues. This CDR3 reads CASSWGTGDNEQFF. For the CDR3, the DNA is TGTGCCAGCAGCTGGGGGACAGGGGACAATGAGCAGTTCTTC.

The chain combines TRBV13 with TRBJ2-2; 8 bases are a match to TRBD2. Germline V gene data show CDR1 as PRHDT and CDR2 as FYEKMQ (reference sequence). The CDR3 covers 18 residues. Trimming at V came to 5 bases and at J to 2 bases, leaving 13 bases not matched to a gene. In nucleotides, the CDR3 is TGTGCCAGCAGCCCACCAGAAACTAGCGGCATAAACACCGGGGAGCTGTTTTTT. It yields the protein CASSPPETSGINTGELFF. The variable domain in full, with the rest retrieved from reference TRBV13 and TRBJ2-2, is AAGVIQSPRHLIKEKRETATLKCYPIPRHDTVYWYQQGPGQDPQFLISFYEKMQSDKGSIPDRFSAQQFSDYHSELNMSSLELGDSALYFCASSPPETSGINTGELFFGEGSRLTVL.

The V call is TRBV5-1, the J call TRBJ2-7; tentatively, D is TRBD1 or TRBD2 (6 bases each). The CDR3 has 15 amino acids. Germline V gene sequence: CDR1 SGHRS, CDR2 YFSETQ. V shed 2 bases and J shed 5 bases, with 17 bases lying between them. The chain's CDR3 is CASSLSVGGRNEQYF. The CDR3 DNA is TGCGCCAGCAGCTTATCCGTGGGGGGCAGGAACGAGCAGTACTTC. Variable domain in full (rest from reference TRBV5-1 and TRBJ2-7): KAGVTQTPRYLIKTRGQQVTLSCSPISGHRSVSWYQQTPGQGLQFLFEYFSETQRNKGNFPGRFSGRQFSNSRSEMNVSTLELGDSALYLCASSLSVGGRNEQYFGPGTRLTVT.

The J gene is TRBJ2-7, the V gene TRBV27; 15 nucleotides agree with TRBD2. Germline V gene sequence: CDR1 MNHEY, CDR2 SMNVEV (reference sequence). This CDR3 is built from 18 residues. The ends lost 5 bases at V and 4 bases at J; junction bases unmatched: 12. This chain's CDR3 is CASSTRTAGTSGRYEQYF. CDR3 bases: TGTGCCAGCAGTACCCGGACAGCAGGGACTAGCGGGAGGTACGAGCAGTACTTC.

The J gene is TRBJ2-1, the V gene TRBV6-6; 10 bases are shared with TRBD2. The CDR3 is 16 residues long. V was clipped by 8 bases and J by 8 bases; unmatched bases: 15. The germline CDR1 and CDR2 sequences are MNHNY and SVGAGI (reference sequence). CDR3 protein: CASLRVGLADPHEQFF. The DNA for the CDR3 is TGTGCCAGCCTACGCGTTGGACTAGCGGACCCGCATGAGCAGTTCTTC.

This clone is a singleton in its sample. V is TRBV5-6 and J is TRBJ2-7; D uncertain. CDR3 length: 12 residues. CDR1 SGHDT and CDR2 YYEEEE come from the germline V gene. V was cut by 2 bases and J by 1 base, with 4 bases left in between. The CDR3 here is CASSLWSYEQYF. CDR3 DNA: TGTGCCAGCAGCTTATGGTCCTACGAGCAGTACTTC.

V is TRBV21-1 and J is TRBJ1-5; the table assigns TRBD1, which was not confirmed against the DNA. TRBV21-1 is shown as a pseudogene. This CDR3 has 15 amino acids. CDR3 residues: CASSTGQGNDQPQHF. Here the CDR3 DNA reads TGTGCCAGCAGCACGGGACAGGGGAATGATCAGCCCCAGCATTTT.

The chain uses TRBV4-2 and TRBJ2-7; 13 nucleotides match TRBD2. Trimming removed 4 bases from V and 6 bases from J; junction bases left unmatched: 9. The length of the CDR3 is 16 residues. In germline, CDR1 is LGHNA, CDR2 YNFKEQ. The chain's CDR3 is CASSPALGLAGLEQYF. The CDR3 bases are TGTGCCAGCAGCCCAGCCCTGGGACTAGCGGGGCTCGAGCAGTACTTC.

The CDR3 nucleotides read TGTGCCAGCAGCTCCCGGGAGGCTGGCTACACCTTC. Translating gives CASSSREAGYTF. The chain combines TRBV7-9 with TRBJ1-2; D remains ambiguous. From germline, CDR1 is SEHNR and CDR2 FQNEAQ (reference sequence). The germline V and J ends were trimmed by 4 bases and 7 bases, with 10 bases remaining between them. The CDR3 length is 12 residues.

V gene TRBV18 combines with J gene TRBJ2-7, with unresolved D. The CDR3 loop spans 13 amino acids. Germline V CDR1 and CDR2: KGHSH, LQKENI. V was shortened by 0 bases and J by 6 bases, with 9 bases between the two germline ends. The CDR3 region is CASSPPVFAEQYF. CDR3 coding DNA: TGTGCCAGCTCACCACCGGTCTTTGCCGAGCAGTACTTC.